Sequencing of this T cell receptor (beta chain) was carried out in a study of graft-versus-host responses after intestinal transplantation. About this clone itself: The antigen is not known.

This CDR3 is built from 14 residues. Using immunoSEQ multiplex PCR, the repertoire was profiled, and TCRdb retains in-frame clones only, with some absent. The sample has 95,000 to 150,000 clones, approximately 95% seen once. The sequencing here drew on unstimulated CD8+ T cells sorted from spleen or lymph node cells, taken before intestinal transplant. The TCR comes from a human donor who received an intestinal transplant. The chain has TRBV1 and TRBJ2-1; the DNA was not used to check the table's D call, TRBD2. TRBV1 is listed as a pseudogene. The CDR3 here is CTSNSAETANEQFF. CDR3 in DNA: TGCACCAGCAATTCGGCGGAAACCGCTAATGAGCAGTTCTTC.